These T cell receptor beta chains were read from a single sample in a study of early T cells in non-severe SARS-CoV-2 infection. TCRdb re-called the 5' RACE reads with MiXCR, one entry per CDR3 protein. In the table there are 99,000 or so distinct CDR3 sequences, roughly 17% of which are singletons. Sequenced material: whole blood. Receptor source: an adult who was a healthcare worker with PCR-confirmed SARS-CoV-2 infection or an uninfected control (not recorded which). CDR3s include the opening cysteine and the closing phenylalanine or tryptophan. Only part of the rows carry a size: once, few, many, or a class if the clone is expanded.

abundance	v_gene	j_gene	CDR3aa
few	TRBV9	TRBJ2-1	CASSFVTSGGYNEQFF
.	TRBV19	TRBJ1-5	CASNEEVRNQPQHF
.	TRBV2	TRBJ2-3	CASSEGKSGTSGRRTDTQYF
.	TRBV24-1	TRBJ2-5	CATSDTMTGVIQETQYF
.	TRBV20-1	TRBJ1-1	CSARGQGEIIRTEAFF
few	TRBV12-3/TRBV12-4	TRBJ2-7	CASSLSGYEQYF
many	TRBV27	TRBJ1-2	CASSFVRDSRAYGYTF
.	TRBV18	TRBJ2-2	CASSFLADLTGELFF
few	TRBV6-5	TRBJ1-2	CASTTSRYNYGYTF
few	TRBV20-1	TRBJ2-2	CSAPTSGSPELFF
.	TRBV10-3	TRBJ1-2	CAIGDLNARGSGYTF
.	TRBV18	TRBJ2-5	CASSATGEETQYF
.	TRBV12-3/TRBV12-4	TRBJ1-2	CASSSARGYTF
many	TRBV27	TRBJ1-5	CASSQGSNQPQHF
.	TRBV6-5	TRBJ1-2	CASSLWGDYGYTF
.	TRBV12-5	TRBJ2-6	CASGQGAGANVLTF
few	TRBV2	TRBJ2-6	CASIGQAYFSGANVLTF
.	TRBV10-3	TRBJ1-2	CAISESGGEDSTF
.	TRBV14	TRBJ1-1	CASVPLERITEAFF
few	TRBV4-2	TRBJ2-7	CASSQHRDRGPSYEQYF
.	TRBV20-1	TRBJ2-1	CSAKAGGVYNEQFF
few	TRBV20-1	TRBJ2-1	CSVTNRQGGNEQFF
many	TRBV12-3/TRBV12-4	TRBJ1-1	CASSFGTEAFF
.	TRBV9	TRBJ2-1	CASSVGYDEQFF
few	TRBV29-1	TRBJ2-5	CSVAGLLASETQYF
.	TRBV9	TRBJ2-5	CASSVAVGQETQYF
once	TRBV9	TRBJ1-1	CASSVEGDSEAFF
few	TRBV7-2	TRBJ2-3	CASSLLRGTQYF
.	TRBV7-9	TRBJ2-5	CASSQWTSQETQYF
few	TRBV7-6	TRBJ2-3	CASSPWDSSTDTQYF
.	TRBV18	TRBJ1-2	CASSLLLGEGYTF
.	TRBV7-2	TRBJ1-2	CASSLGQDYYGYTF
.	TRBV20-1	TRBJ1-2	CSASEQEGYTF
few	TRBV30	TRBJ2-7	CAWSGVAGASEQYF
.	TRBV9	TRBJ2-5	CASSVAAGMETQYF
few	TRBV30	TRBJ2-3	CAWSISGPHNTQYF
many	TRBV11-2	TRBJ2-1	CASSLIVGSYNEQFF
many	TRBV6-5	TRBJ2-3	CASSYSGPFTDTQYF
.	TRBV28	TRBJ1-5	CASSTSGTGGNQPQHF
.	TRBV7-9	TRBJ1-1	CASSTGQGMNTEAFF
.	TRBV6-1	TRBJ2-3	CASSDYADTQYF
many	TRBV20-1	TRBJ1-1	CSARGWENTEAFF
.	TRBV11-2	TRBJ2-1	CASSPLVGSGSVGSSYNEQFF
.	TRBV5-1	TRBJ2-2	CASSWDLGELFF
.	TRBV28	TRBJ2-1	CASSFWRNEQFF
many	TRBV29-1	TRBJ2-6	CSVATGGYSGANVLTF
few	TRBV28	TRBJ1-6	CASRSTGRPYNSPLHF
many	TRBV10-1	TRBJ2-3	CASSESGLAYTDTQYF
few	TRBV7-2	TRBJ1-1	CASSWGGQGATEAFF
few	TRBV12-3/TRBV12-4	TRBJ1-1	CASSLRGGLGTEAFF
many	TRBV12-3/TRBV12-4	TRBJ1-5	CASSLVLRVWQPDQPQHF
many	TRBV12-3/TRBV12-4	TRBJ1-5	CASSFSVVPQHF
few	TRBV9	TRBJ2-7	CASSTSLTGVEQYF